This TCR beta chain was captured in a study of human T cells and chemical hapten exposure. As for the study in general: 2% DPC applied to a 2 cm by 2 cm arm area sensitized donors. Study results and caveats: Those TCRs sitting above 1 in 1000 frequency stayed the same with DPC sensitization.

A few counts support this clonotype. Antigen unknown. Germline CDR1 and CDR2: SEHNR and FQNEAQ (reference sequence). V lost 4 bases, J lost 4 bases, and 11 bases lay in between. The CDR3 sequence is 13 residues long. TCRdb re-analysed the RACE reads in MiXCR, keeping a single row per CDR3 protein. The sample has 70,000 or so distinct CDR3 sequences, more than 9.5% seen once. Time point indicated: patch test 3, about 24 weeks after DPC sensitization. Treatment: therapeutic diphenylcyclopropenone sensitization with weekly scalp DPC. Participating donors were patients with alopecia, aged 18 to 70 years, considered appropriate candidates for DPC.

The source was whole blood, collected in connection with sensitization to the hapten diphenylcyclopropenone (DPC). The TCR was taken from a woman aged 50 to 65 with alopecia areata. Some clones in this sample may be carry-over from other donors' samples. The chain has TRBV7-9 and TRBJ2-7; D unclear. The CDR3 here is CASSSKIGYEQYF. The CDR3 DNA reads TGTGCCAGCAGCTCGAAAATCGGTTACGAGCAGTACTTC.